The TCR beta chain under discussion was sequenced for a study of early T cells in non-severe SARS-CoV-2 infection. Background on the study: Chains were unpaired, as sequencing was done on bulk RNA from unsorted whole blood.

MiXCR, run by TCRdb on the 5' RACE reads, gives a single entry per CDR3 protein. The top ten clones hold around 1.4% of a sample with 50,000 to 70,000 distinct CDR3 sequences, around 12% of them seen once. The clonotype comes from an adult who was a healthcare worker with PCR-confirmed SARS-CoV-2 infection or an uninfected control (not recorded which). The sequencing sample was made of whole blood.

The CDR3 reads CASSPPSGFYNEQFF. The CDR3 nucleotides read TGTGCCAGCTCACCTCCTAGCGGGTTCTACAATGAGCAGTTCTTC. The chain has TRBV18 and TRBJ2-1; 8 bases align to TRBD2. CDR1 is KGHSH, CDR2 LQKENI, per germline. The CDR3 covers 15 residues. V trimming: 3 bases; J trimming: 3 bases; junction bases outside the gene matches: 4.